This paragraph reports one T cell receptor (beta chain). No antigen is known for it. This sample was taken from a study of cytomegalovirus exposure and HLA in healthy donors. Study findings and constraints: The classifier, whose performance was assessed in both the original and validation cohorts, reportedly diagnosed cytomegalovirus status with high specificity and sensitivity. The authors enumerated over 150 TCR beta chains as linked to cytomegalovirus.

From germline, CDR1 is GTSNPN and CDR2 SVGIG (reference sequence). The ends lost 1 base at V and 3 bases at J; junction bases unmatched: 6. The CDR3 length is 15 residues. The protocol was immunoSEQ multiplex PCR, while the TCRdb copy is restricted to in-frame clones and leaves out a portion. Altogether under 130,000 clones are present, around 87% being singletons, with the ten largest covering 4% to 4.5%. The source is a woman aged 18-29 years in good health and CMV-seropositive. Sequenced input: PBMCs. The rearrangement uses TRBV30 and TRBJ2-7; 10 nucleotides agree with TRBD2. CDR3 region: CAWSGVAGGRYEQYF. CDR3 nucleotide sequence: TGTGCCTGGAGTGGGGTAGCGGGAGGTCGCTACGAGCAGTACTTC.